The present TCR beta chain was sequenced within a study of cytomegalovirus exposure and HLA in healthy donors. The study, taken as a whole, reports: A later analysis showed HLA-associated TCR beta chains outstripping equally common others in clonal expansion. The later analysis indicated that the majority of CMV-associated TCR beta chains appeared HLA-restricted.

The CDR3 totals 14 residues. With V trimmed by 6 bases and J by 3 bases, 7 bases remained unmatched. Germline CDR1 is MDHEN and CDR2 is SYDVKM. The PCR made use of 60 Vbeta and 13 Jbeta primers. Per the study methods: In a later analysis, approximately 80 million unique TCR beta chains included roughly 11 million shared by two or more donors. This table comes from immunoSEQ multiplex PCR, and its TCRdb copy is limited to in-frame clones, with some not included. V, J and clone size are those of that table, while D and trimming were read from the DNA. The table includes around 200,000 clones, approximately 86% detected once. For this clone: Its matching antigen is unknown.

The chain couples TRBV28 to TRBJ2-7; 8 bases line up with TRBD1. Source material: PBMCs. The TCR sequence derives from a young woman in good health and CMV-seronegative. In DNA form, the CDR3 reads TGTGCCAGCAGGACGGGACAGGCCTACTACGAGCAGTACTTC. This codes for CASRTGQAYYEQYF. Full variable domain (remainder filled in from reference TRBV28 and TRBJ2-7): DVKVTQSSRYLVKRTGEKVFLECVQDMDHENMFWYRQDPGLGLRLIYFSYDVKMKEKGDIPEGYSVSREKKERFSLILESASTNQTSMYLCASRTGQAYYEQYFGPGTRLTVT.